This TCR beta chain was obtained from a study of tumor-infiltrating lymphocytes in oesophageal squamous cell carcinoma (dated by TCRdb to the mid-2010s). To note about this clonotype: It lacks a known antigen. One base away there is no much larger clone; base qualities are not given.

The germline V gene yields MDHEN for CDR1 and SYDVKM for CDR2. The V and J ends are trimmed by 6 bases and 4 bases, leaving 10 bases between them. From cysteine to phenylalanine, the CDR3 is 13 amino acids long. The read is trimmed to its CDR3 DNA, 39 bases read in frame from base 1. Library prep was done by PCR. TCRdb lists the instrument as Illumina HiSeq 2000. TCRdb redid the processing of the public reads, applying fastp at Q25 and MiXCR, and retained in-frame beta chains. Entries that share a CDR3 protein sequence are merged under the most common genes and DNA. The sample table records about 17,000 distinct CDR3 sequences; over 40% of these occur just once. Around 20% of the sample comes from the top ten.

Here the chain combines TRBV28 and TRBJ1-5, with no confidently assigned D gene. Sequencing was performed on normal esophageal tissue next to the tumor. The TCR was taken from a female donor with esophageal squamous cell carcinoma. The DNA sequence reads TGTGCCAGCAGGAGACACAGAAATCAGCCCCAGCATTTT. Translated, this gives CASRRHRNQPQHF.